The 14 T cell receptor beta chains given below trace back to one sample, sequenced in a study of response to subunit inactivated influenza vaccine. From the RT-PCR reads, TCRdb called clonotypes with MiXCR, one entry per CDR3 protein. The sample has about 700,000 distinct CDR3 sequences, around 14% seen once. The sequencing used PBMCs from blood, collected less than 15 days before vaccination. The source of these receptors is a man aged 50-60 years who received an inactivated influenza vaccine.

The table lists this clonotype with many counts. The chain has TRBV12-3 or TRBV12-4 and TRBJ2-5; TRBD2 aligns across 8 bases. CDR3 length: 15 residues. The ends lost 5 bases at V and 3 bases at J; junction bases unmatched: 8. The CDR3 region has the DNA TGTGCCAGCAGTCCCCTTGCGGGAGGCGAAGAGACCCAGTACTTC. Translating it yields CASSPLAGGEETQYF.

This clonotype was detected a few times. This chain links TRBV14 with TRBJ2-1, with TRBD2 as a possible D gene (6 bases). The V and J ends lost 6 bases and 5 bases respectively, with 23 bases between them. From germline, CDR1 is SGHDN and CDR2 FVKESK. CDR3 size: 17 residues. For the CDR3, the DNA is TGTGCCAGCAGTCCCCGAAGGATTCGGGGGATTAACAATGAGCAGTTCTTC. It codes for CASSPRRIRGINNEQFF.

This clonotype appeared a few times. The chain has TRBV7-9 and TRBJ2-1; D not certain. CDR1 is SEHNR and CDR2 is FQNEAQ in the germline V gene (reference sequence). V dropped 1 base and J dropped 6 bases, with 13 bases sitting between them. CDR3 length: 15 residues. The CDR3 loop reads CASSLERVFLNEQFF. The CDR3 nucleotides read TGTGCCAGCAGCTTAGAAAGGGTCTTTCTCAATGAGCAGTTCTTC.

This rearrangement joins TRBV7-2 to TRBJ1-1; D gene uncertain. This CDR3 comprises 14 residues. Trimming cost V 2 bases and J 1 base, with 8 bases left between them. CDR1 SGHTA and CDR2 FQGNSA come from the germline V gene. The CDR3 bases are TGTGCCAGCAGCTTACGACACCAGAACACTGAAGCTTTCTTT. Translation gives CASSLRHQNTEAFF.

The chain carries TRBV7-9 and TRBJ2-7, with 10 bases matching TRBD2. Germline CDR1 SEHNR, CDR2 FQNEAQ (reference sequence). V lost 4 bases to trimming and J lost 0 bases; unmatched junction nucleotides: 9. The CDR3 is 17 residues long. Here the CDR3 DNA reads TGTGCCAGCAGCTCGAAGCTAGCGGGGGTGAGCTCCTACGAGCAGTACTTC. This codes for CASSSKLAGVSSYEQYF.

The genes are TRBV24-1 and TRBJ2-5; possible D gene TRBD2, 5 bases. V gave up 6 bases and J gave up 5 bases, with 12 bases separating them. The CDR3 extends over 13 amino acids. Germline loops: CDR1 KGHDR, CDR2 SFDVKD. The CDR3 coding sequence is TGTGCCACCAGTACGGAGGCTCTTGAGACCCAGTACTTC. It yields the protein CATSTEALETQYF.

This clonotype was counted between two and nine times. V usage is TRBV12-3 or TRBV12-4 and J usage is TRBJ2-2; D gene uncertain. This CDR3 comprises 13 residues. Between the trimmed V and J ends, which lost 3 bases and 5 bases, there was a span of 7 bases. The CDR3 is CASSFHRTGELFF. The CDR3 bases are TGTGCCAGCAGTTTCCATAGGACCGGGGAGCTGTTTTTT.

A few counts support this clonotype. The chain is built from TRBV30 and TRBJ1-5; possible D gene TRBD1, 5 bases. From germline, CDR1 is GTSNPN and CDR2 SVGIG (reference sequence). The CDR3 has 16 residues. Between the trimmed V and J ends, which lost 0 bases and 2 bases, there was a span of 14 bases. CDR3 DNA sequence: TGTGCCTGGAGTGTTGGAGGGTCCAGGGGCAATCAGCCCCAGCATTTT. This codes for CAWSVGGSRGNQPQHF. Full variable domain (outside the CDR3, taken from reference TRBV30 and TRBJ1-5): SQTIHQWPATLVQPVGSPLSLECTVEGTSNPNLYWYRQAAGRGLQLLFYSVGIGQISSEVPQNLSASRPQDRQFILSSKKLLLSDSGFYLCAWSVGGSRGNQPQHFGDGTRLSIL.

This clonotype was detected only a few times. V is TRBV28 and J is TRBJ2-7; D possibly corresponds to TRBD2 (6 bases). The germline V gene has CDR1 MDHEN and CDR2 SYDVKM. CDR3 length: 16 residues. Trimming cost V 6 bases and J 2 bases, with 20 bases left between them. CDR3 coding DNA: TGTGCCAGCAGACCGGTGCATGGGACTCTACCCTACGAGCAGTACTTC. It specifies CASRPVHGTLPYEQYF.

The chain links TRBV20-1 to TRBJ2-3; TRBD2 aligns across 10 bases. This CDR3 has 14 residues. Germline assignment: CDR1 DFQATT and CDR2 SNEGSKA (reference sequence). V shed 4 bases, J shed 6 bases, and the junction held 7 bases outside the gene matches. CDR3 amino acids: CSATTLAGVDTQYF. The CDR3 DNA follows: TGCAGTGCTACGACCCTAGCGGGGGTTGATACGCAGTATTTT.

This clonotype was recorded once. The CDR3: CATSRDTHGLAGGKAYNEQFF. The CDR3 nucleotides are TGTGCCACCAGCAGAGATACCCACGGGTTAGCGGGGGGTAAAGCCTACAATGAGCAGTTCTTC. This rearrangement joins TRBV15 to TRBJ2-1; 10 positions agree with TRBD2. V dropped 0 bases and J dropped 2; count of bases not matched to a gene: 16. Germline assignment: CDR1 LNHNV and CDR2 YYDKDF (reference sequence). There are 21 residues in the CDR3.

There are a few counts of this clonotype. The chain uses TRBV7-2 and TRBJ2-7; TRBD1 matches at 7 bases. Germline-derived CDR1 and CDR2 are SGHTA and FQGNSA. V lost 3 bases and J lost 6; bases outside the gene matches: 2. The CDR3 is 12 amino acids. CDR3 in amino acids: CASSFTGAEQYF. CDR3 sequence (DNA): TGTGCCAGCAGCTTCACAGGGGCCGAGCAGTACTTC.

The chain couples TRBV28 to TRBJ1-5; D gene ambiguous. This CDR3 has 14 residues. Germline CDR1 MDHEN, CDR2 SYDVKM. The ends were cut back, 4 bases at V and 0 bases at J, with 7 bases in the middle. The chain's CDR3 is CASSYPHSNQPQHF. In DNA, the CDR3 is TGTGCCAGCAGTTATCCCCATAGCAATCAGCCCCAGCATTTT.

The rearrangement links TRBV6-5 to TRBJ2-3; the D gene is possibly TRBD2 (6 bases). This CDR3 has 15 amino acids. Germline V gene lookup returns CDR1 MNHEY and CDR2 SVGAGI. The V end lost 0 bases, the J end lost 1 base, and 8 bases lay between the germline ends. The CDR3 DNA sequence: TGTGCCAGCAGTTACTCTCCGGGGGGCACAGATACGCAGTATTTT. The encoded protein is CASSYSPGGTDTQYF.